This T cell receptor beta chain was obtained from a study of radiotherapy plus CTLA-4 blockade in lung cancer. Study outcomes and limitations: Best predicting response, reportedly, were early blood T cell clone dynamics, with interferon-beta. Some TCR clones had been derived from tumors. These clones expanded in peripheral blood after radiotherapy plus ipilimumab.

Data came from immunoSEQ multiplex PCR; TCRdb stores just in-frame clones and leaves some out. Counted here are 90,000 to 100,000 clones, around 79% occurring once; the ten biggest clones make up around 2.8%. In regard to this clone: Its antigen is as yet unknown.

This CDR3 has 15 residues. With V trimmed by 4 bases and J by 3 bases, 6 bases remained unmatched. CDR1 is SGDLS and CDR2 is YYNGEE in the germline V gene. The J gene is TRBJ2-1, the V gene TRBV9; 8 positions match TRBD2. This clonotype was sampled from a human donor with non-small cell lung cancer who had a partial response to radiotherapy plus ipilimumab. Some clones in this sample may be carry-over from other donors' samples. Sequencing used peripheral blood, obtained from a patient treated with radiotherapy plus ipilimumab. CDR3 nucleotide sequence: TGTGCCAGCAGCCCAAGGAGCGGGAGCTACAATGAGCAGTTCTTC. Translated: CASSPRSGSYNEQFF.